This TCR beta chain was identified in a study of shared clonotypes between healthy human individuals. Study at large: Contributing individuals were two females and a few males aged 18 to 49.

This clone occurred once. Its matching antigen is unknown. Notes on the study in general: As a rule, naive subsets had a larger estimated richness than memory subsets.

Assay used: immunoSEQ multiplex PCR; TCRdb lists only in-frame clones, some missing. Of 1.4 million or so clones listed, 98% are singletons. This CDR3 has 17 residues. Trimming shortened V by 0 bases and J by 0 bases, and 13 bases separated the two germline ends. From germline, CDR1 is SGHRS and CDR2 YFSETQ. The receptor was derived from a man aged 30-40 years in good health. The chain combines TRBV5-1 with TRBJ2-4; possible D gene TRBD1, 5 bases. The sample comprised naive CD4+ T cells sorted from blood. The subset was: CD45RA+ positively selected. CDR3 sequence reads: CASSLGTGVLAKNIQYF. CDR3 nucleotide sequence: TGCGCCAGCAGCTTGGGAACAGGTGTGCTAGCCAAAAACATTCAGTACTTC.